This T cell receptor beta chain was observed in a study of Graves' ophthalmopathy and Graves' hyperthyroidism. This clonotype was counted many times. Other autoimmune disease, uncontrolled infection, pregnancy and lactation led to exclusion. Orbital computed tomography and thyroid ultrasound, along with TRAb, serum thyroxine and clinical symptoms, underpinned diagnosis. Amplification of the TCR beta CDR3 regions used RNA transcripts (as template). HTBI-primed RT-PCR formed the first round, and a multiplex PCR formed the second. TCRdb recomputed calls from the multiplex PCR reads with MiXCR, one row per CDR3 protein. The sample lists 200,000 to 250,000 distinct CDR3 sequences; approximately 21% were seen once. The sample consisted of peripheral blood. The sequence was collected from a woman in her forties or fifties with Graves' ophthalmopathy.

The chain's CDR3 is CASSFSPGAETQYF. In nucleotides, the CDR3 is TGTGCCAGCAGTTTTTCTCCAGGGGCAGAGACCCAGTACTTC. The chain recombines TRBV12-3 or TRBV12-4 with TRBJ2-5, with a tentative D call TRBD1 (6 bases). Trimming removed 3 bases at V and 4 bases at J, with 12 bases between. The CDR3 sequence is 14 residues long.